This T cell receptor (beta chain) comes out of a study of blood T cell repertoires in COVID-19. Overall study context: Both acute and convalescent COVID-19 samples were obtained from the United States, Italy and Spain. Sources were T cells, B-cell-depleted T cells, or PBMCs; the material itself was cDNA or gDNA.

The table came from immunoSEQ multiplex PCR; TCRdb's copy has only in-frame clones and leaves some out. The sample gives about 15,000 clones, 76% of which show up once; under 35% is in the top ten. The sample holds one count of this clone. CDR1 is SGHVS and CDR2 is FNYEAQ in the germline V gene. The CDR3 consists of 16 residues. Trimming pared 6 bases from V and 5 bases from J, leaving 22 bases between. This sequence was found in a man in his 70s with active or convalescent COVID-19. The sequenced material came from peripheral blood. This chain connects TRBV7-6 to TRBJ2-5; D might be TRBD2 (6 bases). The CDR3 nucleotides are TGTGCCAGCAGTTACCTCGGAGGGGCAATTTCCGAGACCCAGTACTTC. Encoded protein: CASSYLGGAISETQYF.